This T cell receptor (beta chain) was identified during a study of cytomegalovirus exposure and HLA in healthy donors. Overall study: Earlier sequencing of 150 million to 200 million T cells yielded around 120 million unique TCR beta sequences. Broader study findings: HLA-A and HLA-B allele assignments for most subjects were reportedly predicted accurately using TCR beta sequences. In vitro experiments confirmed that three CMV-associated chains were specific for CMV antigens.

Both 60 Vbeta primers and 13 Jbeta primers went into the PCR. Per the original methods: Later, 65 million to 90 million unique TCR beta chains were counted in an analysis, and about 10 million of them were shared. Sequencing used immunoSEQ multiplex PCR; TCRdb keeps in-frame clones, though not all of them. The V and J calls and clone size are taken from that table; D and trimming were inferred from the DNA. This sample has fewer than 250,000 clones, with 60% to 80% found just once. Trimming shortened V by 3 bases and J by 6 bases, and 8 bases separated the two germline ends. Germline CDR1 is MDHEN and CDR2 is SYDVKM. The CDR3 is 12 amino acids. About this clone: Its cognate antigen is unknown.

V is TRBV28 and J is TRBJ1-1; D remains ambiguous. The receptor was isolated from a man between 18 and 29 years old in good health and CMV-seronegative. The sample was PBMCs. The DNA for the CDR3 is TGTGCCAGCAGTTTTAGGAGTTCTGAAGCTTTCTTT. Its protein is CASSFRSSEAFF.